This TCR beta chain was identified during a study of patients and donors after allogeneic stem cell transplantation. In its sample, this clonotype was seen a few times. TCRdb analysed the RT-PCR reads with MiXCR anew, one entry per CDR3 protein. The sample has about 96,000 distinct CDR3 sequences, about 44% seen once. Sequences were obtained from blood, either unsorted or a sorted T cell fraction (not recorded which). The source is a human donor who was either an allogeneic HSCT recipient or a stem cell or donor lymphocyte infusion donor (not recorded which). It is not recorded whose cells these are; they may come from a transplant donor.

The CDR3 bases are TGTGCCAGCAGCTTAGGAGGGGTGGAGACTGAAGCTTTCTTT. Amino acids: CASSLGGVETEAFF. The chain carries TRBV7-9 and TRBJ1-1; possibly TRBD1 for D (5 bases). The V gene lost 1 base and the J gene lost 5 bases, with 11 bases spanning the gap. Germline V lookup: CDR1 SEHNR, CDR2 FQNEAQ (reference sequence). The CDR3 is 14 residues long. The variable domain in full, with the rest retrieved from reference TRBV7-9 and TRBJ1-1, is DTGVSQNPRHKITKRGQNVTFRCDPISEHNRLYWYRQTLGQGPEFLTYFQNEAQLEKSRLLSDRFSAERPKGSFSTLEIQRTEQGDSAMYLCASSLGGVETEAFFGQGTRLTVV.